This record looks at one T cell receptor (beta chain) sequence and its context. Its antigen remains unidentified. One end of the junction varies from germline; a read error may be responsible. A primer in the constant region served to generate TCR beta cDNA from 450 to 600 ng of total RNA. Nested multiplex PCR, run for three rounds with slightly modified ARM-PCR, yielded TCR beta libraries. TCRdb recomputed calls from the multiplex PCR reads with MiXCR, one row per CDR3 protein. The sample has about 190,000 distinct CDR3 sequences, approximately 80% seen once. Starting material for RNA and DNA co-extraction consisted of roughly 19-34 mg of unsorted bulk tissue. This specimen comes from a study of tumor-infiltrating lymphocytes in primary liver carcinoma. Overall study findings and caveats: Tumor specimens were characterized by a significantly higher top-250-clone fraction than blood (p = 0.039).

This sequence was found in a man aged 40-49 years with primary liver carcinoma and hepatitis B virus infection. What was sequenced was tumor tissue from primary liver carcinoma.

CDR3 protein: CASSNSSAAPCEQYF. The CDR3 DNA is TGTGCCAGCAGTAACTCGTCGGCGGCTCCCTGCGAGCAGTACTTC. The rearrangement links TRBV6-6 to TRBJ2-7, with unresolved D. Germline values: CDR1 MNHNY, CDR2 SVGAGI (reference sequence). The CDR3 extends over 15 amino acids.